This T cell receptor (beta chain) appears in the sequencing data of a study of cytomegalovirus exposure and HLA in healthy donors. Study-wide results and limits: On later analysis, the bulk of CMV-associated TCR beta chains appeared to be HLA-restricted.

A note on this clone: Its target is not known.

V was trimmed by 4 bases and J by 3 bases, leaving 16 bases between them. This CDR3 comprises 15 residues. In germline, CDR1 is SGHNT, CDR2 YYREEE (reference sequence). The PCR was carried out with 60 Vbeta primers and 13 Jbeta primers. Assay: immunoSEQ multiplex PCR; the TCRdb copy retains only in-frame clones and omits some. The data hold about 110,000 clones, with around two thirds observed a single time. Sequencing was carried out using PBMCs. The rearrangement links TRBV5-4 to TRBJ1-1; a possible D gene is TRBD1 (5 bases). The receptor was isolated from a middle-aged woman in good health and CMV-seropositive. The chain's CDR3 is CASSPSGGGDTEAFF. In DNA, the CDR3 is TGTGCCAGCAGCCCCTCGGGGGGAGGGGACACTGAAGCTTTCTTT. Together with reference TRBV5-4 and TRBJ1-1, the CDR3 gives the full variable domain: ETGVTQSPTHLIKTRGQQVTLRCSSQSGHNTVSWYQQALGQGPQFIFQYYREEENGRGNFPPRFSGLQFPNYSSELNVNALELDDSALYLCASSPSGGGDTEAFFGQGTRLTVV.